This TCR beta chain was recovered during a study of CD8+ T cells in alopecia areata. The V end was cut by 5 bases, the J end by 4 bases, with 17 bases between. CDR3 length: 15 amino acids. Germline V lookup: CDR1 SGHTA, CDR2 FQGNSA. The treatment here: oral pan-JAK inhibitor, 5-10 mg twice daily. From alopecia areata patients, lesional scalp punch biopsies and peripheral blood were collected. Extracted RNA was reverse transcribed into cDNA, the sequencing template. Clones were sequenced by immunoSEQ multiplex PCR, and TCRdb holds only the in-frame ones, with some missing. This sample yields about 140,000 clones, of which 82% are seen a single time; approximately 25% belongs to the top ten.

The receptor was isolated from a human donor with alopecia areata. The rearrangement uses TRBV7-2 and TRBJ2-5; TRBD1 might be the D (7 bases). The sample consisted of CD8+ T cells sorted from blood, taken at week 4, from a patient treated with tofacitinib. The CDR3: CASSVRRGLGETQYF. The CDR3 nucleotides read TGTGCCAGCAGCGTTAGGAGGGGGCTGGGAGAGACCCAGTACTTC.